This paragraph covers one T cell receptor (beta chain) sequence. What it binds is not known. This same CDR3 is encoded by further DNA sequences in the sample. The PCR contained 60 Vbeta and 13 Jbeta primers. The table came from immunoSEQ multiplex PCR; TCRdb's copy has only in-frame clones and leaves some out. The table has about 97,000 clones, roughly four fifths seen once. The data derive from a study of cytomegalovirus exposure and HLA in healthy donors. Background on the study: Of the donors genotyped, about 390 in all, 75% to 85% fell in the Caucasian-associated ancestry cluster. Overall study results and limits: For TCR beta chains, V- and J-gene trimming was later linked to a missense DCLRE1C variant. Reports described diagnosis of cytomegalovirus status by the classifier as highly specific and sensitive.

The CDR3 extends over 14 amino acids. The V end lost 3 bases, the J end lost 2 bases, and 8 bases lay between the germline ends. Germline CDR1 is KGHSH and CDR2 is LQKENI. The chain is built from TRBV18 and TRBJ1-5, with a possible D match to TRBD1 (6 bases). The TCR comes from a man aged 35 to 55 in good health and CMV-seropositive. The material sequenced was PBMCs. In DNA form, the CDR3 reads TGTGCCAGCTCACCGGCAGGGGGCAATCAGCCCCAGCATTTT. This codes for CASSPAGGNQPQHF.